The T cell receptor beta chain described here comes from a study of regulatory T cells in long-lasting Graves disease. There are 15 residues in the CDR3. The V gene end was trimmed by 2 bases and the J gene end by 4 bases; junction bases not matched to a gene: 8. Per the germline V gene, CDR1 is DFQATT and CDR2 is SNEGSKA (reference sequence). Investigators prepared the TCR beta libraries by applying iRepertoire HTBI primers and Arm-PCR of CDR3 regions. TCRdb reprocessed the multiplex PCR reads with MiXCR, giving one entry per CDR3 protein. This table has about 500,000 distinct CDR3 sequences, about 16% appearing once. Time point denoted: newly diagnosed GD, antithyroid drugs for less than 3 months. The TCR library was made from RNA that had been extracted from PBMCs in TRIzol. These data were also filed under a second study, of T cells in Graves' hyperthyroidism and ophthalmopathy.

This material consisted of peripheral blood mononuclear cells (PBMCs), taken at new diagnosis, from a patient treated with antithyroid drugs. The chain recombines TRBV20-1 with TRBJ2-7; 10 bases map to TRBD2. This TCR was recovered from a man aged 40-49 years with Graves disease. CDR3 sequence (DNA): TGCAGTGCTAGAAGGCTAGCGGGAGAGGGATACGAGCAGTACTTC. It encodes CSARRLAGEGYEQYF.